Following are 6 T cell receptor beta chains from one sample sequenced in a study of blood T cell repertoires in COVID-19. Here immunoSEQ multiplex PCR was the method, and the copy in TCRdb shows in-frame clones only, minus some. The data contain 200,000 or so clones, less than 90% of them singletons. Sequenced input: peripheral blood. Receptors were obtained from a man between 65 and 85 years old with active or convalescent COVID-19.

The chain joins TRBV29-1 to TRBJ2-5; 11 nucleotides agree with TRBD1. Per the germline V gene, CDR1 is SQVTM and CDR2 is ANQGSEA. The CDR3 sequence is 16 residues long. The J segment lost 4 bases and the V segment lost 5 bases, leaving 12 bases of the junction unmatched. Here the CDR3 reads CSVRTGGVWGRETQYF. The CDR3 nucleotides are TGCAGCGTTCGGACAGGGGGCGTTTGGGGTCGAGAGACCCAGTACTTC.

This clone was observed a single time. The chain uses TRBV18 and TRBJ1-1; no clear D. There are 11 residues in the CDR3. V lost 4 bases, J lost 7 bases, and 7 bases lay in between. Germline CDR1 KGHSH, CDR2 LQKENI. In DNA form, the CDR3 reads TGTGCCAGCTCACAACAGAGTGAAGCTTTCTTT. It specifies CASSQQSEAFF.

The chain recombines TRBV5-1 with TRBJ1-6; possible D gene TRBD1, 5 bases. Trimming pared 3 bases from V and 9 bases from J, leaving 25 bases between. The CDR3 runs to 18 residues. Germline CDR1 SGHRS, CDR2 YFSETQ. The CDR3 DNA reads TGCGCCAGCAGCTCCCGCCTCCTGGACGGGATCGGGGGTTCACCCCTCCACTTT. Translating it yields CASSSRLLDGIGGSPLHF.

In its sample, this clone was seen once. This chain links TRBV7-2 with TRBJ1-1; perhaps TRBD1 as D (6 bases). With 1 base removed from V and 10 bases from J, the gap between germline ends came to 13 bases. Germline V gene lookup returns CDR1 SGHTA and CDR2 FQGNSA. The CDR3 has 13 amino acids. The CDR3 reads CASSLGQRGGAFF. The CDR3 DNA follows: TGTGCCAGCAGCTTAGGGCAGAGGGGGGGAGCTTTCTTT. Drawing the rest from reference TRBV7-2 and TRBJ1-1, the complete variable domain is GAGVSQSPSNKVTEKGKDVELRCDPISGHTALYWYRQSLGQGLEFLIYFQGNSAPDKSGLPSDRFSAERTGGSVSTLTIQRTQQEDSAVYLCASSLGQRGGAFFGQGTRLTVV.

V gene TRBV2 combines with J gene TRBJ2-1; 8 bases agree with TRBD1. The trim removed 6 bases at V and 15 bases at J, leaving 10 bases unmatched. The CDR3 consists of 12 residues. Germline CDR1 reads SNHLY; CDR2 reads FYNNEI. The CDR3 DNA is TGTGCCAGCAGAAACGACAGGGGTAGGGCGTTCTTC. Translated, it gives CASRNDRGRAFF.

The CDR3 DNA follows: TGCGCCAGCAGCCAGTGGGTTGGGGAGGGCAATCAGCCCCAGCATTTT. Its translation is CASSQWVGEGNQPQHF. V and J are TRBV4-1 and TRBJ1-5; D unclear. Germline V gene lookup returns CDR1 MGHRA and CDR2 YSYEKL. V lost 3 bases and J lost 2, with 14 bases in between. CDR3 size: 16 residues.